This T cell receptor (beta chain) was recovered during a study of T cell responses to AZD1222 COVID-19 vaccine. Findings of the study overall: The donor cohort was predominantly white British with a female majority, and clonal diversity may have been underestimated. The number of AZD1222 recipients seropositive at baseline was only 5 to 7. Two doses of AZD1222 preceded a rise in Spike-specific TCR breadth and depth.

Second-dose intervals near 4 or 12 weeks were combined. For this clone: Its antigen is still unknown.

The data were produced by immunoSEQ multiplex PCR, yet TCRdb's version contains in-frame clones alone and is incomplete. The sample carries some 110,000 clones, roughly 90% recorded once. The sequence was collected from an adult who received the AZD1222 COVID-19 vaccine. The source material was peripheral blood, sampled 28 days after the second AZD1222 dose.

The CDR3 spells CASSLTGRNQPQHF. In nucleotides, the CDR3 is TGCGCCAGCAGTCTGACAGGGAGGAATCAGCCCCAGCATTTT. The chain joins TRBV10-1 to TRBJ1-5; TRBD1 matches 7 bases. The CDR3 extends over 14 amino acids. Unmatched junction bases numbered 5, after V lost 5 bases and J lost 4 bases. CDR1 is WNHNN and CDR2 is SYGVQD in the germline V gene (reference sequence).